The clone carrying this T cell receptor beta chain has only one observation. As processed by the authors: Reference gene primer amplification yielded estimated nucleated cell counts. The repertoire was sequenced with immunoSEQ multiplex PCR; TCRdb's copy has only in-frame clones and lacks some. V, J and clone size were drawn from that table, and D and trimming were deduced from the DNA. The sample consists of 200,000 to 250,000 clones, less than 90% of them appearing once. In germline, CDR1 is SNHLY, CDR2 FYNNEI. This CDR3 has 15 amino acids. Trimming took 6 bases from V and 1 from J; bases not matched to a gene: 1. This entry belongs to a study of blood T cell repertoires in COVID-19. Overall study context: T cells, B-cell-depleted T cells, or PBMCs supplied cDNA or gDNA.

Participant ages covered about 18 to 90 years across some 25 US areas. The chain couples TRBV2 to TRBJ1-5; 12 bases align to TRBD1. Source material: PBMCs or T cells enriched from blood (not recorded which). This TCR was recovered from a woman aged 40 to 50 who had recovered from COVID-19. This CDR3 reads CASRGTGGSNQPQHF. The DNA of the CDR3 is TGTGCCAGCAGGGGGACAGGGGGCAGCAATCAGCCCCAGCATTTT. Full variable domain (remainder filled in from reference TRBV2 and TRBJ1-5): EPEVTQTPSHQVTQMGQEVILRCVPISNHLYFYWYRQILGQKVEFLVSFYNNEISEKSEIFDDQFSVERPDGSNFTLKIRSTKLEDSAMYFCASRGTGGSNQPQHFGDGTRLSIL.